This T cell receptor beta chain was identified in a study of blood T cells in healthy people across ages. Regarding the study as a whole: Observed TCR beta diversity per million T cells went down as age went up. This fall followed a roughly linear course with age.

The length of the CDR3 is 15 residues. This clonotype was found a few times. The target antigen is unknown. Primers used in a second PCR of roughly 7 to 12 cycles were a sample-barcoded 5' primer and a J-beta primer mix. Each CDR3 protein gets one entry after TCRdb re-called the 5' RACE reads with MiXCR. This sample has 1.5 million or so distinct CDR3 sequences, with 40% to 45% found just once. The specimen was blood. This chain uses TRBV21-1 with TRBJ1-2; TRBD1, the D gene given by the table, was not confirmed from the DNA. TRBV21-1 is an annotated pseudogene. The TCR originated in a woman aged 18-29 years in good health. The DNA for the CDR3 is TGTGCCAGCACCTTAGATTTTACAGGGGGCTATGGCTACACCTTC. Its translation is CASTLDFTGGYGYTF.